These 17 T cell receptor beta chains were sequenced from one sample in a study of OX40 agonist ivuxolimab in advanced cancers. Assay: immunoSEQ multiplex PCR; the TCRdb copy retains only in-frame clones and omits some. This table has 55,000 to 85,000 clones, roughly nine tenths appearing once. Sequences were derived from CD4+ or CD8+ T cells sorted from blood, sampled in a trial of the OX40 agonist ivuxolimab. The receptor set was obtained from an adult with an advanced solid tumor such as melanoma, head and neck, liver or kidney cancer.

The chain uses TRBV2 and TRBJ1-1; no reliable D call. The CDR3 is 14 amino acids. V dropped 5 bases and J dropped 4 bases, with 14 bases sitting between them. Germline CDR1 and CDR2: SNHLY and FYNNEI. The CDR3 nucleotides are TGTGCCAGCAGTCTAAGGGTAGGTGGCACTGAAGCTTTCTTT. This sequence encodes CASSLRVGGTEAFF.

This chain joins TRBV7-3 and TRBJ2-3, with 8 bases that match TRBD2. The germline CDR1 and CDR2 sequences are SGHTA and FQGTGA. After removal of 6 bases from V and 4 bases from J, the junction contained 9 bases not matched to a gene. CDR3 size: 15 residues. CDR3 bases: TGTGCCAGCAGTCTTGCGAGCGGGGGCCCAGATACGCAGTATTTT. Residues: CASSLASGGPDTQYF. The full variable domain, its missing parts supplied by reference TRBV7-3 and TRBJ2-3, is GAGVSQTPSNKVTEKGKYVELRCDPISGHTALYWYRQSLGQGPEFLIYFQGTGAADDSGLPNDRFFAVRPEGSVSTLKIQRTERGDSAVYLCASSLASGGPDTQYFGPGTRLTVL.

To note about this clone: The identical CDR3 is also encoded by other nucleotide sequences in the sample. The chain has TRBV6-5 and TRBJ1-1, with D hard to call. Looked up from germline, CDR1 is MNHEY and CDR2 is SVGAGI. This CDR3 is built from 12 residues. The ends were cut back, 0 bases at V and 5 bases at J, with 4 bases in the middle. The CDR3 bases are TGTGCCAGCAGTTACTCGAATACTGAAGCTTTCTTT. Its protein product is CASSYSNTEAFF.

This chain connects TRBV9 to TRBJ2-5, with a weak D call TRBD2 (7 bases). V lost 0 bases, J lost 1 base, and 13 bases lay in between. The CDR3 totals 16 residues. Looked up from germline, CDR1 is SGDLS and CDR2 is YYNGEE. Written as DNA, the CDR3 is TGTGCCAGCAGCGTAGGGGGGCGGGGGCCCCAAGAGACCCAGTACTTC. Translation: CASSVGGRGPQETQYF.

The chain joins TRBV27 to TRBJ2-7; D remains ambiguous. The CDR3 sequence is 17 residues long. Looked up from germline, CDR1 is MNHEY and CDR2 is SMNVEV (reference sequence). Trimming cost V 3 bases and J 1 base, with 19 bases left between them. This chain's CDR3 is CASSFWGGPTGSYEQYF. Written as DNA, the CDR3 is TGTGCCAGCAGTTTCTGGGGTGGCCCAACTGGTTCCTACGAGCAGTACTTC.

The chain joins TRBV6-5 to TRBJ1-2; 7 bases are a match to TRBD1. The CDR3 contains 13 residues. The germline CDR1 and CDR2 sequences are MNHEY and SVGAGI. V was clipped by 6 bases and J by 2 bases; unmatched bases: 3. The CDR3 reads CASRQGLNYGYTF. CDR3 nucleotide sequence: TGTGCCAGCAGACAGGGGCTCAACTATGGCTACACCTTC.

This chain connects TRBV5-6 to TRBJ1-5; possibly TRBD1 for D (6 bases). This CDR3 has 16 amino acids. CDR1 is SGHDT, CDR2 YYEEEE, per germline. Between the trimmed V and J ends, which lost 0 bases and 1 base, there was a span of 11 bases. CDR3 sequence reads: CASSLAAGVSNQPQHF. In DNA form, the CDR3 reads TGTGCCAGCAGCTTGGCCGCAGGGGTAAGCAATCAGCCCCAGCATTTT.

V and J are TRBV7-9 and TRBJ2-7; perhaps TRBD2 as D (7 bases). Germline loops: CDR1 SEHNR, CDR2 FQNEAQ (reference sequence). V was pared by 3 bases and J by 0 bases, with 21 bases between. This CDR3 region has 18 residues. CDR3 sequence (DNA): TGTGCCAGCAGCTTTCCCCTTTCGACGGGGGGCCCCTCCTACGAGCAGTACTTC. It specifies CASSFPLSTGGPSYEQYF.

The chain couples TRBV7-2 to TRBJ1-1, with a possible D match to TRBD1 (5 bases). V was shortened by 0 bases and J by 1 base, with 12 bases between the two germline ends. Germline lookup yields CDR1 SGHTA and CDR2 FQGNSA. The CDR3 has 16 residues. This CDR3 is CASSLALGTGNTEAFF. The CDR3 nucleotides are TGTGCCAGCAGCTTAGCGCTGGGGACGGGGAACACTGAAGCTTTCTTT. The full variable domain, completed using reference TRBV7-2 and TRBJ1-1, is GAGVSQSPSNKVTEKGKDVELRCDPISGHTALYWYRQSLGQGLEFLIYFQGNSAPDKSGLPSDRFSAERTGGSVSTLTIQRTQQEDSAVYLCASSLALGTGNTEAFFGQGTRLTVV.

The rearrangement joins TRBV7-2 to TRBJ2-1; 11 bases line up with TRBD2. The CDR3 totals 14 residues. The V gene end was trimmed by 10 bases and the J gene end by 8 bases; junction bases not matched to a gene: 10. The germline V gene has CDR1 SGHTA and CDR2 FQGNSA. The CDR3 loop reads CATSIAGGVDEQFF. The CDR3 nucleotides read TGTGCCACCTCAATAGCGGGGGGGGTTGATGAGCAGTTCTTC. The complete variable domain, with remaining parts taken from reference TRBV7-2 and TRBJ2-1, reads GAGVSQSPSNKVTEKGKDVELRCDPISGHTALYWYRQSLGQGLEFLIYFQGNSAPDKSGLPSDRFSAERTGGSVSTLTIQRTQQEDSAVYLCATSIAGGVDEQFFGPGTRLTVL.

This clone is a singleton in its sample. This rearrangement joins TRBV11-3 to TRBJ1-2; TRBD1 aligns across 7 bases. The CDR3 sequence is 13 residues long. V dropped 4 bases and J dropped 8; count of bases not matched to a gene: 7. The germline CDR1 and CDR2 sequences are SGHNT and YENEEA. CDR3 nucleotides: TGTGCCAGCAGCTGGCCCGGACAGGACGGCTACACCTTC. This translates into CASSWPGQDGYTF.

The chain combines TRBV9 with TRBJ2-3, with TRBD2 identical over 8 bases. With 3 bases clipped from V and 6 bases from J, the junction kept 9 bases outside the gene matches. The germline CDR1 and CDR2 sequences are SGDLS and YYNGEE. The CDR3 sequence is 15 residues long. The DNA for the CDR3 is TGTGCCAGCAGCGCTAGCGGGTCCGTGGGGGATACGCAGTATTTT. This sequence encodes CASSASGSVGDTQYF.

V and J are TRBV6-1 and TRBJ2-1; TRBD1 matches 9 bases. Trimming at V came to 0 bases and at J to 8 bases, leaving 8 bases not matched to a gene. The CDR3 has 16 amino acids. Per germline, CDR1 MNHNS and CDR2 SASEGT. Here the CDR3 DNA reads TGTGCCAGCAGTGAAGCTAACAGGGGGCTATGGGATGAGCAGTTCTTC. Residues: CASSEANRGLWDEQFF.

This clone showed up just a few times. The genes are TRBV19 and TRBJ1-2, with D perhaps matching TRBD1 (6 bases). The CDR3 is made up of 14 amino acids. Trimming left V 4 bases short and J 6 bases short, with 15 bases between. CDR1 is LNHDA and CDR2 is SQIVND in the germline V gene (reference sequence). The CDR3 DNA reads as TGTGCCAGTAGTACAAACACAGGGCTAGATGGCTACACCTTC. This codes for CASSTNTGLDGYTF.

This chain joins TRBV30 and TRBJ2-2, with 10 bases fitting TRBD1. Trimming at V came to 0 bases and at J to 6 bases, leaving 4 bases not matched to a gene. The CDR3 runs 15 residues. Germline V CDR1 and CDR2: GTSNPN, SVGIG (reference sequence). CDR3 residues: CAWSVGTGVAGELFF. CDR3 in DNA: TGTGCCTGGAGTGTGGGGACAGGGGTGGCCGGGGAGCTGTTTTTT. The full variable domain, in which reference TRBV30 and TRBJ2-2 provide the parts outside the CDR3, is SQTIHQWPATLVQPVGSPLSLECTVEGTSNPNLYWYRQAAGRGLQLLFYSVGIGQISSEVPQNLSASRPQDRQFILSSKKLLLSDSGFYLCAWSVGTGVAGELFFGEGSRLTVL.

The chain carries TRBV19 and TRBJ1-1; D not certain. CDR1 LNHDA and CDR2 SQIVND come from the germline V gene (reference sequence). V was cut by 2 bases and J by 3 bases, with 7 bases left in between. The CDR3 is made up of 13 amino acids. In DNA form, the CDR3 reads TGTGCCAGTAGTATAAATTACGACACTGAAGCTTTCTTT. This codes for CASSINYDTEAFF.

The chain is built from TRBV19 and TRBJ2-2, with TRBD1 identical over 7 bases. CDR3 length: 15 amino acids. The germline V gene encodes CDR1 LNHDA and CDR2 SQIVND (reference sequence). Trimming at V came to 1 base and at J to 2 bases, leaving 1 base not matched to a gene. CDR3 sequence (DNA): TGTGCCAGTAGTATAGGACAGGGAAACACCGGGGAGCTGTTTTTT. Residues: CASSIGQGNTGELFF. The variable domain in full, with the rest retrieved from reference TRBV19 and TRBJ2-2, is DGGITQSPKYLFRKEGQNVTLSCEQNLNHDAMYWYRQDPGQGLRLIYYSQIVNDFQKGDIAEGYSVSREKKESFPLTVTSAQKNPTAFYLCASSIGQGNTGELFFGEGSRLTVL.